This is a list of T cell receptor beta chains from one sample in a study of T-cell reconstitution after alpha-beta-depleted transplantation in children. TCRdb recomputed calls from the PCR reads with MiXCR, one row per CDR3 protein. The data hold about 200,000 distinct CDR3 sequences, with about 7% observed a single time. The starting material was PBMCs, obtained before TCRalphabeta/CD19-depleted stem cell transplant. The receptors were gathered from a boy younger than 10 with acute lymphoblastic leukemia, due to receive a stem cell transplant. Each CDR3 is given with its conserved first and last residue. D genes are given only for firm matches. Clone sizes are given selectively: once, few, many, or a class where the clone is expanded.

D gene: TRBD2
clone size: NA
V gene: TRBV10-2
CDR3 length: 15
J gene: TRBJ2-1
CDR3 DNA: TGCGCCAGCAGTTTACTAGGCGGGAGGTCCAATGAGCAGTTCTTC
CDR3 protein: CASSLLGGRSNEQFF

D gene: NA
clone size: many
V gene: TRBV7-8
CDR3 length: 16
J gene: TRBJ2-2
CDR3 DNA: TGTGCCAGCAGCCCGTATCTTGGGAGCTACACCGGGGAGCTGTTTTTT
CDR3 protein: CASSPYLGSYTGELFF

D gene: NA
clone size: many
V gene: TRBV13
CDR3 length: 14
J gene: TRBJ1-1
CDR3 DNA: TGTGCCAGCAGCTTGGGGAATCCGGGCACTGAAGCTTTCTTT
CDR3 protein: CASSLGNPGTEAFF

D gene: NA
clone size: few
V gene: TRBV30
CDR3 length: 14
J gene: TRBJ2-7
CDR3 DNA: TGTGCCTGGAGTGTACGGGGTTTGGCCTACGAGCAGTACTTC
CDR3 protein: CAWSVRGLAYEQYF

D gene: NA
clone size: NA
V gene: TRBV20-1
CDR3 length: 12
J gene: TRBJ1-2
CDR3 DNA: TGCAGTCTAACCAGGGGAGACTATGGCTACACCTTC
CDR3 protein: CSLTRGDYGYTF

D gene: TRBD2
clone size: NA
V gene: TRBV3-1
CDR3 length: 18
J gene: TRBJ2-5
CDR3 DNA: TGTGCCAGCAGCCAAGCCACCACCGGGACTAGCGGGAAAGAGACCCAGTACTTC
CDR3 protein: CASSQATTGTSGKETQYF

D gene: NA
clone size: NA
V gene: TRBV11-1
CDR3 length: 19
J gene: TRBJ2-2
CDR3 DNA: TGTGCCAGCATCATATCGGGGCCGGGGGACCTGCCGAACACCGGGGAGCTGTTTTTT
CDR3 protein: CASIISGPGDLPNTGELFF

D gene: NA
clone size: many
V gene: TRBV4-2
CDR3 length: 13
J gene: TRBJ2-1
CDR3 DNA: TGTGCCAGCAGCCAAGACTTATACAATGAGCAGTTCTTC
CDR3 protein: CASSQDLYNEQFF

D gene: NA
clone size: many
V gene: TRBV5-5
CDR3 length: 16
J gene: TRBJ2-1
CDR3 DNA: TGTGCCAGCAGCCGAATACAGGGACCACCGGAGAATGAGCAGTTCTTC
CDR3 protein: CASSRIQGPPENEQFF

D gene: NA
clone size: many
V gene: TRBV7-2
CDR3 length: 15
J gene: TRBJ2-7
CDR3 DNA: TGTGCCAGCAGCCCCCCCGGTGGGGGGCCCGACGAGCAGTACTTC
CDR3 protein: CASSPPGGGPDEQYF

D gene: NA
clone size: many
V gene: TRBV29-1
CDR3 length: 13
J gene: TRBJ1-2
CDR3 DNA: TGCAGCGTTGAAGATCGGTCCCCAGGGGTTTACACCTTC
CDR3 protein: CSVEDRSPGVYTF